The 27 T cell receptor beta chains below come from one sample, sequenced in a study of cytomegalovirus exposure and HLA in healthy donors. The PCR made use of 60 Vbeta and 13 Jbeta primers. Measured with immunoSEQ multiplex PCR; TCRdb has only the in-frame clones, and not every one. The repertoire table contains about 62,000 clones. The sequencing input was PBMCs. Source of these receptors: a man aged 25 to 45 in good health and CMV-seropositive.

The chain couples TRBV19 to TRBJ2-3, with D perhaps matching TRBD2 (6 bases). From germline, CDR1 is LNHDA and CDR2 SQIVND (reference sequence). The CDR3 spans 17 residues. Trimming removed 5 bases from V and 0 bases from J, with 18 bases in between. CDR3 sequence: CASSPLGRPPSTDTQYF. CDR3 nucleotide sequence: TGTGCCAGTAGTCCCCTTGGGAGGCCCCCCAGCACAGATACGCAGTATTTT.

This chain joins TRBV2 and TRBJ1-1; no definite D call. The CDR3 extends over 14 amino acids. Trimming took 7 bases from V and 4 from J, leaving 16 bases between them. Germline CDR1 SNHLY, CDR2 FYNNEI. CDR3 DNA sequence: TGTGCCAGCAACCCCCGGGAGGGTAGCACTGAAGCTTTCTTT. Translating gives CASNPREGSTEAFF.

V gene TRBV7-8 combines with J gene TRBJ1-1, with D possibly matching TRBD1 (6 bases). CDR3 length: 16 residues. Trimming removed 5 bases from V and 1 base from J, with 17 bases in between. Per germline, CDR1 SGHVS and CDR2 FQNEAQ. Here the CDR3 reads CASSPYSQGANTEAFF. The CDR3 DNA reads TGTGCCAGCAGCCCCTATTCACAGGGTGCGAACACTGAAGCTTTCTTT.

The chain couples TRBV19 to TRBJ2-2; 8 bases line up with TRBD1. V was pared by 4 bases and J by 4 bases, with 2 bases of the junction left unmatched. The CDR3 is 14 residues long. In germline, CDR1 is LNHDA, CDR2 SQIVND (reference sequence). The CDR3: CASSNGQGTGELFF. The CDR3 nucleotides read TGTGCCAGTAGTAATGGACAGGGCACCGGGGAGCTGTTTTTT.

In DNA, the CDR3 is TGCGCCAGCAGCCTGGGACAGAACCTCAATCAGCCCCAGCATTTT. Protein: CASSLGQNLNQPQHF. This chain links TRBV4-1 with TRBJ1-5, with 7 bases matching TRBD1. Trimming removed 4 bases from V and 3 bases from J; junction bases left unmatched: 6. From germline, CDR1 is MGHRA and CDR2 YSYEKL. This CDR3 contains 15 residues.

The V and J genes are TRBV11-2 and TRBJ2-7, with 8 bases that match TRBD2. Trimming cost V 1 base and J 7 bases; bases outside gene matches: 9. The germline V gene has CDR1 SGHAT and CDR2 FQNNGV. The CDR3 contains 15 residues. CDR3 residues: CASSLGPAGAGEQYF. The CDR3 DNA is TGTGCCAGCAGCTTAGGTCCAGCGGGGGCAGGGGAGCAGTACTTC.

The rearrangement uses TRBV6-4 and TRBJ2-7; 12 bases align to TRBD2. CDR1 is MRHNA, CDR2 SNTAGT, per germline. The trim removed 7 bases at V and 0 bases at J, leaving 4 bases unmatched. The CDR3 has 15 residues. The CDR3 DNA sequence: TGTGCCAGCAAAACTAGCGGGAGGAGCTCCTACGAGCAGTACTTC. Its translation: CASKTSGRSSYEQYF.

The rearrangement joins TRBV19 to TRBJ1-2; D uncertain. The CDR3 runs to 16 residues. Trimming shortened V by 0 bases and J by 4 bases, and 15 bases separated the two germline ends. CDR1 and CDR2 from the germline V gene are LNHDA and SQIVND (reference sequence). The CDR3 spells CASSIEAAPPGYGYTF. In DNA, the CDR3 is TGTGCCAGTAGTATAGAGGCCGCACCTCCAGGCTATGGCTACACCTTC.

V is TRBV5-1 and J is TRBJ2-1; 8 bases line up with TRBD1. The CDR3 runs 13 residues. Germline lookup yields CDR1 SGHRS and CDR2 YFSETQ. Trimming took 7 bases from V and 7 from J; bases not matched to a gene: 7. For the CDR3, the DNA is TGCGCCAGCCGACGGGGACAGGATAATGAGCAGTTCTTC. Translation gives CASRRGQDNEQFF.

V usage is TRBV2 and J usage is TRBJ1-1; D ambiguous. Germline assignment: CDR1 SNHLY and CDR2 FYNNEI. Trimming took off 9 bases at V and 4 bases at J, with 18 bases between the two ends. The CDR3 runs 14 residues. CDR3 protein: CARIPVVGGTEAFF. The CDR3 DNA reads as TGTGCCAGGATCCCGGTCGTTGGAGGCACTGAAGCTTTCTTT. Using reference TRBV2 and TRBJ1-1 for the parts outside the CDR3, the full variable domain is EPEVTQTPSHQVTQMGQEVILRCVPISNHLYFYWYRQILGQKVEFLVSFYNNEISEKSEIFDDQFSVERPDGSNFTLKIRSTKLEDSAMYFCARIPVVGGTEAFFGQGTRLTVV.

Here the CDR3 DNA reads TGTGCCTGGAGTCGGGACAATTCCTACGAGCAGTACTTC. This codes for CAWSRDNSYEQYF. V gene TRBV30 combines with J gene TRBJ2-7; tentative D call: TRBD1 (6 bases). The CDR3 runs to 13 residues. Trimming shortened V by 2 bases and J by 1 base, and 9 bases separated the two germline ends. CDR1 is GTSNPN and CDR2 is SVGIG in the germline V gene (reference sequence).

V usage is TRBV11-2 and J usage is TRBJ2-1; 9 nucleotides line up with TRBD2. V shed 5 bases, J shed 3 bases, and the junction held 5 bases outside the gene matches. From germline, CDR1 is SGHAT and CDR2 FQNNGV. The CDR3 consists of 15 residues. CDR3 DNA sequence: TGTGCCAGCAGCCAAAGCGGGAGGATCTACAATGAGCAGTTCTTC. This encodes CASSQSGRIYNEQFF.

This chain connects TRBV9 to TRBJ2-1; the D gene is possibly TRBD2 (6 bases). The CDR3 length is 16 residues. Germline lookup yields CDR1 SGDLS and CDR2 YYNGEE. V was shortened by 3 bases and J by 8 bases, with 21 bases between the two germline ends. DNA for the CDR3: TGTGCCAGCAGCGGGGGCTGGGGGGAGCATTTGTATGAGCAGTTCTTC. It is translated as CASSGGWGEHLYEQFF.

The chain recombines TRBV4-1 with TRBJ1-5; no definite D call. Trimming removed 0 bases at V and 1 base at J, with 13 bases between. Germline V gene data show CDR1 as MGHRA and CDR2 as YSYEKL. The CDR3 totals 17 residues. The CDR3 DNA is TGCGCCAGCAGCCAAGATATGAGTATTCGAAGCAATCAGCCCCAGCATTTT. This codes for CASSQDMSIRSNQPQHF.

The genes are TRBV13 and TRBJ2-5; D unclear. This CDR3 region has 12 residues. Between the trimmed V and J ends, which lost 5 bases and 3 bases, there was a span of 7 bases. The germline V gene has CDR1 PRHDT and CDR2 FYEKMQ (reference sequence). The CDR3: CASSTTEETQYF. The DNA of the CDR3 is TGTGCCAGCAGCACCACAGAAGAGACCCAGTACTTC. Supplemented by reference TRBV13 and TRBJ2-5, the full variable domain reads AAGVIQSPRHLIKEKRETATLKCYPIPRHDTVYWYQQGPGQDPQFLISFYEKMQSDKGSIPDRFSAQQFSDYHSELNMSSLELGDSALYFCASSTTEETQYFGPGTRLLVL.

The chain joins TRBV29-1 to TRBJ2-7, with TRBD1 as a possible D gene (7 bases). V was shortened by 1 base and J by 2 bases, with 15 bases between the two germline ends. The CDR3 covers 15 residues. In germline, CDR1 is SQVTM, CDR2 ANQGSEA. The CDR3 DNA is TGCAGCGTTGAAGGGTGGGCAGGGGGGACCTACGAGCAGTACTTC. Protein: CSVEGWAGGTYEQYF.

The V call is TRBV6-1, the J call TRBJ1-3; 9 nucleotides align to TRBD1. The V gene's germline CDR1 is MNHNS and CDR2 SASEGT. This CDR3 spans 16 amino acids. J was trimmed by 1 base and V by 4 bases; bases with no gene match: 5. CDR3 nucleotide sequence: TGTGCCAGCAGTGCACAGGGGGCTGGATCTGGAAACACCATATATTTT. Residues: CASSAQGAGSGNTIYF.

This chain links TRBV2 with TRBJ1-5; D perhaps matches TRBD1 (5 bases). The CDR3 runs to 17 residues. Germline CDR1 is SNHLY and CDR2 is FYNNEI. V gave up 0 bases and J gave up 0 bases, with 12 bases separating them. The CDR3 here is CASSEARWQGSNQPQHF. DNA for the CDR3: TGTGCCAGCAGTGAAGCGCGGTGGCAGGGTAGCAATCAGCCCCAGCATTTT.

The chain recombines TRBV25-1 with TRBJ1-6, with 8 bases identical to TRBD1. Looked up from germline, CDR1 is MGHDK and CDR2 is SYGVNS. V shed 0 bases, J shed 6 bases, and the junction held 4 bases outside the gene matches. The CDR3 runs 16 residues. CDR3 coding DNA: TGTGCCAGCAGTGAATATAGGACAGGGCGTAATTCACCCCTCCACTTT. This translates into CASSEYRTGRNSPLHF.

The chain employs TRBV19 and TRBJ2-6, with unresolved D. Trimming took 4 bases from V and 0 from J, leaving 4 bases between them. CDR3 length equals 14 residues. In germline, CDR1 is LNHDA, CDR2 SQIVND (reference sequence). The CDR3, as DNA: TGTGCCAGTAGTACGGGCTCTGGGGCCAACGTCCTGACTTTC. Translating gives CASSTGSGANVLTF. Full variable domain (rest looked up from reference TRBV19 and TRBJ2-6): DGGITQSPKYLFRKEGQNVTLSCEQNLNHDAMYWYRQDPGQGLRLIYYSQIVNDFQKGDIAEGYSVSREKKESFPLTVTSAQKNPTAFYLCASSTGSGANVLTFGAGSRLTVL.

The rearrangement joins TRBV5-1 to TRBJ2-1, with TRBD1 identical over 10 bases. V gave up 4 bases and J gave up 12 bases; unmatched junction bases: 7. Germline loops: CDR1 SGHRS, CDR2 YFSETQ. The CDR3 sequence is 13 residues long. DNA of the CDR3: TGCGCCAGCAGCCCGACAGGGGGCGGTGGGCAGTTCTTC. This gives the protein CASSPTGGGGQFF.

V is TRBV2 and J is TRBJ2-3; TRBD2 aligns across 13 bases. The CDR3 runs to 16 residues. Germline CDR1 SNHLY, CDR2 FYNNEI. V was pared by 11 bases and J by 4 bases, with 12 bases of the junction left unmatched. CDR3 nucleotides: TGTGCCGGGGCCCGTTGGACTAGCGGGAGATCAGATACGCAGTATTTT. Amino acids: CAGARWTSGRSDTQYF. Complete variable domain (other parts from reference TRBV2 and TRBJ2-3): EPEVTQTPSHQVTQMGQEVILRCVPISNHLYFYWYRQILGQKVEFLVSFYNNEISEKSEIFDDQFSVERPDGSNFTLKIRSTKLEDSAMYFCAGARWTSGRSDTQYFGPGTRLTVL.

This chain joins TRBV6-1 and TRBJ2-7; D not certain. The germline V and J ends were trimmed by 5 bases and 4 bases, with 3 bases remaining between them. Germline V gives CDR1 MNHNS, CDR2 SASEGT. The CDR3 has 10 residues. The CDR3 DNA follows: TGTGCCAGCAGTCTATACGAGCAGTACTTC. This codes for CASSLYEQYF.

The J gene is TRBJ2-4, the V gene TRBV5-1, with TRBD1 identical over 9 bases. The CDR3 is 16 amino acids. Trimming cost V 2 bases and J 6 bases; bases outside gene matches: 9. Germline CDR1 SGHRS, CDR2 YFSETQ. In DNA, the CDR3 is TGCGCCAGCAGCTTAAACTCCGGGACAGGGACAAACATTCAGTACTTC. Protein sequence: CASSLNSGTGTNIQYF.

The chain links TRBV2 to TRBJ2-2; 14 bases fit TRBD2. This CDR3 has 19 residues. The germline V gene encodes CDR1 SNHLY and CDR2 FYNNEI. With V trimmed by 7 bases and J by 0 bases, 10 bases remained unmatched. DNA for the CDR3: TGTGCCAGCATTAAATGGACTAGCGGGAGGCCATCGAACACCGGGGAGCTGTTTTTT. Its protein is CASIKWTSGRPSNTGELFF.

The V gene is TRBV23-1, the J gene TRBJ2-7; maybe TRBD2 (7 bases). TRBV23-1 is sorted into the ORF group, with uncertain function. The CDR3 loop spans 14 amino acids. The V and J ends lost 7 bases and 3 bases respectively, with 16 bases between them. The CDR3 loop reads CASTKGGGYYEQYF. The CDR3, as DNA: TGCGCCAGCACTAAAGGCGGGGGCTACTACGAGCAGTACTTC.

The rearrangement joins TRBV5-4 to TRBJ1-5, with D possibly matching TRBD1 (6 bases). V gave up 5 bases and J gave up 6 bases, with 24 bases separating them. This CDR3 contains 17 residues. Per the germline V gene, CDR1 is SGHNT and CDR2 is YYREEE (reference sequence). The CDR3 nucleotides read TGTGCCAGCAGTCCCTCATGCACCGGGACACCAGGTCAGCCCCAGCATTTT. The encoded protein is CASSPSCTGTPGQPQHF.